This passage covers 19 T cell receptor beta chains from one sample sequenced in a study of blood T cell repertoires in COVID-19. Repertoires were generated with immunoSEQ multiplex PCR, while TCRdb's copy carries only in-frame clones and drops some. The sample carries roughly 97,000 clones, around 83% recorded once. Sequenced material: peripheral blood. These receptors all come from a woman of 80 years or more with active or convalescent COVID-19.

The rearrangement uses TRBV28 and TRBJ1-2; the D is unclear. CDR1 is MDHEN and CDR2 is SYDVKM in the germline V gene. Between the trimmed V and J ends, which lost 11 bases and 2 bases, there was a span of 15 bases. This CDR3 contains 13 residues. CDR3 in DNA: TGTGCCTGCCATGAGGGAGGGAACTATGGCTACACCTTC. Protein sequence: CACHEGGNYGYTF.

The CDR3, as DNA: TGTGCCAGCAGTTTAGAGGGAGGGACCCGAGGGACCCAGTACTTC. Amino acids: CASSLEGGTRGTQYF. V is TRBV28 and J is TRBJ2-5, with TRBD2 identical over 7 bases. The germline gives CDR1 MDHEN, CDR2 SYDVKM. This CDR3 contains 15 residues. V lost 2 bases, J lost 7 bases, and 10 bases stayed unmatched.

The chain employs TRBV7-2 and TRBJ2-5; D might be TRBD2 (5 bases). V was cut by 3 bases and J by 1 base, with 9 bases left in between. Germline assignment: CDR1 SGHTA and CDR2 FQGNSA. The CDR3 covers 14 residues. In nucleotides, the CDR3 is TGTGCCAGCAGCTTTCTGAGCGGCCAAGAGACCCAGTACTTC. Amino acid sequence: CASSFLSGQETQYF.

CDR3 in amino acids: CASSLAEGRPHIQYF. The CDR3 bases are TGTGCCAGCAGCTTAGCGGAGGGGCGCCCGCACATTCAGTACTTC. The J gene is TRBJ2-4, the V gene TRBV7-9; D might be TRBD2 (6 bases). The CDR3 has 15 amino acids. Germline assignment: CDR1 SEHNR and CDR2 FQNEAQ (reference sequence). Trimming stripped 0 bases from V and 8 bases from J, with 14 bases between. The full variable domain, its missing parts supplied by reference TRBV7-9 and TRBJ2-4, is DTGVSQNPRHKITKRGQNVTFRCDPISEHNRLYWYRQTLGQGPEFLTYFQNEAQLEKSRLLSDRFSAERPKGSFSTLEIQRTEQGDSAMYLCASSLAEGRPHIQYFGAGTRLSVL.

CDR3 nucleotide sequence: TGTGCCAGCAGTGAACCGGACAGGGTGGAACAGCCCCAGCATTTT. Translating gives CASSEPDRVEQPQHF. This rearrangement joins TRBV6-1 to TRBJ1-5; TRBD1 matches at 8 bases. CDR1 and CDR2 from the germline V gene are MNHNS and SASEGT. J gave up 7 bases and V 2 bases, and 7 bases lay outside the gene matches. This CDR3 contains 15 residues.

This clone was detected only a few times. The V and J genes are TRBV5-4 and TRBJ1-4; 7 bases match TRBD1. V lost 8 bases, J lost 8 bases, and 9 bases stayed unmatched. There are 13 residues in the CDR3. Germline CDR1 SGHNT, CDR2 YYREEE (reference sequence). CDR3 bases: TGTGCCAGTAACAGGGGAGGAGACGAAAAACTGTTTTTT. Translation: CASNRGGDEKLFF. The whole variable domain, remainder taken from reference TRBV5-4 and TRBJ1-4, is ETGVTQSPTHLIKTRGQQVTLRCSSQSGHNTVSWYQQALGQGPQFIFQYYREEENGRGNFPPRFSGLQFPNYSSELNVNALELDDSALYLCASNRGGDEKLFFGSGTQLSVL.

The chain joins TRBV28 to TRBJ1-5; D is undetermined. This CDR3 region has 14 residues. Germline V CDR1 and CDR2: MDHEN, SYDVKM. V lost 3 bases, J lost 7 bases, and 13 bases lay in between. CDR3 residues: CASSLGSGKQPQHF. The CDR3 coding sequence is TGTGCCAGCAGTTTGGGATCGGGAAAACAGCCCCAGCATTTT.

V is TRBV19 and J is TRBJ1-5; the D gene is possibly TRBD1 (6 bases). The germline V gene has CDR1 LNHDA and CDR2 SQIVND (reference sequence). CDR3 size: 15 residues. The germline V and J ends were trimmed by 1 base and 7 bases, with 14 bases remaining between them. CDR3 nucleotides: TGTGCCAGTAGTATAGGAACAGGGATGGTCCAGCCCCAGCATTTT. This encodes CASSIGTGMVQPQHF.

This clone showed up just a few times. CDR3 DNA: TGTGCCAGCAGCTTATCGGGACAGGATAATTCACCCCTCCACTTT. Translated, it gives CASSLSGQDNSPLHF. The J gene is TRBJ1-6, the V gene TRBV11-3, with 8 positions matching TRBD1. The CDR3 is made up of 15 amino acids. V shed 2 bases and J 5 bases; nucleotides not matched to a gene: 2. The germline V gene has CDR1 SGHNT and CDR2 YENEEA. Full variable domain (remainder filled in from reference TRBV11-3 and TRBJ1-6): EAGVVQSPRYKIIEKKQPVAFWCNPISGHNTLYWYLQNLGQGPELLIRYENEEAVDDSQLPKDRFSAERLKGVDSTLKIQPAELGDSAVYLCASSLSGQDNSPLHFGNGTRLTVT.

This chain uses TRBV12-3 or TRBV12-4 with TRBJ2-2; D remains unclear. The CDR3 length is 13 residues. With 2 bases removed from V and 7 bases from J, the gap between germline ends came to 8 bases. In nucleotides, the CDR3 is TGTGCCAGCAGTTTAAGCAGAGGCGGGGAGCTGTTTTTT. Encoded protein: CASSLSRGGELFF.

This clone was seen only once. This chain uses TRBV30 with TRBJ1-2; D ambiguous. The CDR3 is made up of 11 amino acids. Germline CDR1 reads GTSNPN; CDR2 reads SVGIG (reference sequence). V lost 2 bases and J lost 8, with 9 bases in between. The CDR3: CAWSTTRGYTF. The CDR3 bases are TGTGCCTGGAGTACCACGCGAGGCTACACCTTC.

The chain joins TRBV5-1 to TRBJ1-4; a possible D gene is TRBD1 (6 bases). Looked up from germline, CDR1 is SGHRS and CDR2 is YFSETQ. V gave up 1 base and J gave up 3 bases, with 7 bases separating them. The CDR3 contains 14 residues. Written as DNA, the CDR3 is TGCGCCAGCAGCTTGTACAGGGCTAATGAAAAACTGTTTTTT. Translated: CASSLYRANEKLFF.

The chain recombines TRBV10-3 with TRBJ2-7; 8 nucleotides line up with TRBD2. The length of the CDR3 is 13 residues. Per the germline V gene, CDR1 is ENHRY and CDR2 is SYGVKD. V trimming: 8 bases; J trimming: 2 bases; junction bases outside the gene matches: 5. This CDR3 is CAIGIAGPYEQYF. DNA for the CDR3: TGTGCCATCGGGATAGCGGGACCCTACGAGCAGTACTTC.

The gene calls are TRBV30 and TRBJ2-7; 13 bases are a match to TRBD2. Germline V lookup: CDR1 GTSNPN, CDR2 SVGIG (reference sequence). This CDR3 contains 13 residues. The V segment lost 5 bases and the J segment 2 bases; nucleotides outside the gene matches: 0. The CDR3 nucleotides are TGTGCCTGGGGACTAGCGGGGGCCTACGAGCAGTACTTC. This gives the protein CAWGLAGAYEQYF.

This chain connects TRBV3-1 (or the pseudogene TRBV3-2) to TRBJ2-3; 8 nucleotides align to TRBD1. V dropped 5 bases and J dropped 6; count of bases not matched to a gene: 16. The CDR3 runs 17 residues. The germline gives CDR1 LGHDT, CDR2 YNNKEL (reference sequence). CDR3: CASSSIGTGGDVDTQYF. In DNA form, the CDR3 reads TGTGCCAGCAGCTCTATTGGGACAGGCGGGGACGTGGATACGCAGTATTTT.

This chain joins TRBV7-2 and TRBJ2-1; TRBD2 agrees at 7 bases. J lost 0 bases, V lost 5 bases, and 4 bases had no gene match. Germline V CDR1 and CDR2: SGHTA, FQGNSA. This CDR3 contains 15 residues. The CDR3 protein is CASSPAGSSYNEQFF. CDR3 nucleotides: TGTGCCAGCAGCCCAGCGGGGAGCTCCTACAATGAGCAGTTCTTC.

V gene TRBV5-6 combines with J gene TRBJ2-1, with TRBD1 identical over 9 bases. V was clipped by 4 bases and J by 16 bases; unmatched bases: 12. Germline loops: CDR1 SGHDT, CDR2 YYEEEE. CDR3 size: 13 residues. CDR3 sequence reads: CASSTRSGQGQFF. In DNA form, the CDR3 reads TGTGCCAGCAGCACTCGGTCGGGACAGGGTCAATTCTTC.

V and J are TRBV2 and TRBJ1-1; TRBD1 is a possible D gene (5 bases). The CDR3 covers 12 residues. Trimming removed 7 bases at V and 11 bases at J, with 17 bases between. Looked up from germline, CDR1 is SNHLY and CDR2 is FYNNEI. CDR3 sequence: CASTLTVLVAFF. The DNA of the CDR3 is TGTGCCAGCACCTTGACAGTCCTCGTGGCTTTCTTT.

CDR3 bases: TGTGCCAGTAGAACGGGACAGATGAACACTGAAGCTTTCTTT. The encoded protein is CASRTGQMNTEAFF. This chain connects TRBV19 to TRBJ1-1; TRBD1 matches 7 bases. The germline V gene has CDR1 LNHDA and CDR2 SQIVND (reference sequence). The CDR3 runs 14 residues. Germline trimming cut 6 bases from V and 0 bases from J; bases unmatched to any gene: 4. The full variable domain, in which reference TRBV19 and TRBJ1-1 provide the parts outside the CDR3, is DGGITQSPKYLFRKEGQNVTLSCEQNLNHDAMYWYRQDPGQGLRLIYYSQIVNDFQKGDIAEGYSVSREKKESFPLTVTSAQKNPTAFYLCASRTGQMNTEAFFGQGTRLTVV.